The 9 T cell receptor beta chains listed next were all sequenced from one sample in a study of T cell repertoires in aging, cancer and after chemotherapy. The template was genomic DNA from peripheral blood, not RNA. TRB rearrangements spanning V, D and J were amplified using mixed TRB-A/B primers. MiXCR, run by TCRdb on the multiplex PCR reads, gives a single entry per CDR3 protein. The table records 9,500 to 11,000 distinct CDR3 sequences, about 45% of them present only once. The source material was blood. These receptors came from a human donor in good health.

The CDR3 here is CATALGGNEQFF. The CDR3 DNA is TGTGCCACCGCCTTGGGGGGGAATGAGCAGTTCTTC. V usage is TRBV6-2 or TRBV6-3 and J usage is TRBJ2-1; 7 bases match TRBD2. The CDR3 extends over 12 amino acids. Germline V lookup: CDR1 MNHEY, CDR2 SVGEGT. V lost 10 bases, J lost 7 bases, and 7 bases stayed unmatched.

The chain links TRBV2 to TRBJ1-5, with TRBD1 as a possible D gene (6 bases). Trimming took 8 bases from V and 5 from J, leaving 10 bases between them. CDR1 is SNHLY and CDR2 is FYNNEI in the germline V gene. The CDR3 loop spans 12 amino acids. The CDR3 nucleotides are TGTGCCAGCGAGGGGGGAGATCAGCCCCAGCATTTT. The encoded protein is CASEGGDQPQHF.

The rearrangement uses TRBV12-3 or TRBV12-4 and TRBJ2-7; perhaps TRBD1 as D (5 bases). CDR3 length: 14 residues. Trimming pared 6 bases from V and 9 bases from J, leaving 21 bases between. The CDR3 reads CASSLGQYDVGQYF. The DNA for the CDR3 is TGTGCCAGCAGCTTGGGGCAGTACGACGTCGGGCAGTACTTC.

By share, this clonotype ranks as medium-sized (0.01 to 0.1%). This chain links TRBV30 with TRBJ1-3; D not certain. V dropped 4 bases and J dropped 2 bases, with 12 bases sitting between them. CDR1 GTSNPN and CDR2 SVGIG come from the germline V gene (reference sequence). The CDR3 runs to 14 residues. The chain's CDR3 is CAWTDENPGNTIYF. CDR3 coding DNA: TGTGCCTGGACAGACGAGAACCCTGGAAACACCATATATTTT.

The CDR3 here is CASSPIRTNEKLFF. The CDR3 bases are TGTGCCAGCAGTCCTATCAGAACTAATGAAAAACTGTTTTTT. The gene calls are TRBV6-5 and TRBJ1-4; D not resolved. Germline V CDR1 and CDR2: MNHEY, SVGAGI. The CDR3 contains 14 residues. The germline V and J ends were trimmed by 5 bases and 1 base, with 8 bases remaining between them.

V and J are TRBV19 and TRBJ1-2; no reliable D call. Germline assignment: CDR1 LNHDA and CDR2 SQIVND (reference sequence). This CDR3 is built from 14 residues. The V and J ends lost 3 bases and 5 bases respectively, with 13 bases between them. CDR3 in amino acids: CASSIRQARYGYTF. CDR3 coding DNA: TGTGCCAGTAGTATCCGGCAGGCCCGTTATGGCTACACCTTC.

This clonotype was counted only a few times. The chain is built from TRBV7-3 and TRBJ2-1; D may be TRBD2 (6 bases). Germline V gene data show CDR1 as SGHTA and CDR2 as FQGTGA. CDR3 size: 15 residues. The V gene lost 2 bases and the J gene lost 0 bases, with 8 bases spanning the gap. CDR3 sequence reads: CASSLSGSSYNEQFF. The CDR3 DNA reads TGTGCCAGCAGCTTATCCGGGAGCTCCTACAATGAGCAGTTCTTC.

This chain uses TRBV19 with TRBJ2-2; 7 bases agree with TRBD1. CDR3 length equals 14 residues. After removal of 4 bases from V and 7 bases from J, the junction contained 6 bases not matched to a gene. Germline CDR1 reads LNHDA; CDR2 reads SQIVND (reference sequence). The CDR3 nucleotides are TGTGCCAGTAGTACCGACAGGGCGGGCGGGGAGCTGTTTTTT. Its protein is CASSTDRAGGELFF. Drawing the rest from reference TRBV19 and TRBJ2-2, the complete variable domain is DGGITQSPKYLFRKEGQNVTLSCEQNLNHDAMYWYRQDPGQGLRLIYYSQIVNDFQKGDIAEGYSVSREKKESFPLTVTSAQKNPTAFYLCASSTDRAGGELFFGEGSRLTVL.

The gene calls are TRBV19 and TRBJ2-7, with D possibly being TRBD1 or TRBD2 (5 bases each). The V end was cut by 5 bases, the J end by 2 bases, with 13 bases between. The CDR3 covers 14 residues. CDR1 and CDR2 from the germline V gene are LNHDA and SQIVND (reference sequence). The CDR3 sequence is CASSQGPATYEQYF. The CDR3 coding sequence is TGTGCCAGTAGTCAGGGACCCGCAACCTACGAGCAGTACTTC.